This passage covers 25 T cell receptor beta chains from one sample sequenced in a study of blood T cell repertoires in COVID-19. The table came from immunoSEQ multiplex PCR; TCRdb's copy has only in-frame clones and leaves some out. Counted here are roughly 230,000 clones, roughly 88% occurring once; the ten biggest clones make up roughly 30%. The sequenced sample consisted of peripheral blood. These receptors were taken from a man aged 40-49 years with acute or convalescent COVID-19.

The chain uses TRBV14 and TRBJ2-5; 8 positions agree with TRBD2. Trimming at V came to 0 bases and at J to 0 bases, leaving 0 bases not matched to a gene. Germline V CDR1 and CDR2: SGHDN, FVKESK. The CDR3 loop spans 15 amino acids. In nucleotides, the CDR3 is TGTGCCAGCAGCCAAGAGCGGGAGGACCAAGAGACCCAGTACTTC. This encodes CASSQEREDQETQYF.

Remarks on this clone: Other DNA sequences from this sample encode an identical CDR3 as well. J is TRBJ1-6 and V is TRBV7-9; TRBD1 agrees at 10 bases. V was pared by 1 base and J by 4 bases, with 1 base of the junction left unmatched. Germline assignment: CDR1 SEHNR and CDR2 FQNEAQ (reference sequence). The CDR3 contains 16 residues. DNA for the CDR3: TGTGCCAGCAGCTTAGGGGACAGGGGATATAATTCACCCCTCCACTTT. Translating gives CASSLGDRGYNSPLHF.

This chain joins TRBV2 and TRBJ2-2, with D maybe TRBD2 (5 bases). The V and J ends lost 5 bases and 2 bases respectively, with 9 bases between them. The CDR3 is 14 amino acids. Germline V gives CDR1 SNHLY, CDR2 FYNNEI. The CDR3 DNA sequence: TGTGCCAGCAGTATGGCTAGCAACACCGGGGAGCTGTTTTTT. Encoded protein: CASSMASNTGELFF.

This chain joins TRBV2 and TRBJ1-2; 7 positions agree with TRBD1. Trimming at V came to 4 bases and at J to 8 bases, leaving 10 bases not matched to a gene. Per germline, CDR1 SNHLY and CDR2 FYNNEI. The length of the CDR3 is 14 residues. CDR3 amino acids: CASSVKTGSGGYTF. The CDR3 DNA reads as TGTGCCAGCAGTGTAAAGACAGGGAGCGGGGGCTACACCTTC.

The chain carries TRBV29-1 and TRBJ1-1, with D perhaps TRBD1 (6 bases). V lost 7 bases and J lost 5, with 11 bases in between. The CDR3 is 11 amino acids. The germline gives CDR1 SQVTM, CDR2 ANQGSEA. The CDR3: CSAGQWTEAFF. CDR3 nucleotide sequence: TGCAGCGCTGGACAGTGGACTGAAGCTTTCTTT.

The chain links TRBV7-6 to TRBJ1-1; D perhaps matches TRBD1 (5 bases). Deletions cut 3 bases from V and 4 bases from J, with 12 bases between. CDR1 is SGHVS and CDR2 is FNYEAQ in the germline V gene. CDR3 size: 14 residues. Written as DNA, the CDR3 is TGTGCCAGCAGCTTGGGGGGAGGGATCACTGAAGCTTTCTTT. Its protein product is CASSLGGGITEAFF.

The chain uses TRBV7-9 and TRBJ1-1; the D is unclear. Germline-derived CDR1 and CDR2 are SEHNR and FQNEAQ (reference sequence). V shed 4 bases and J shed 6 bases, with 15 bases lying between them. This CDR3 spans 14 amino acids. The CDR3 DNA reads as TGTGCCAGCAGCTCAGATGCAGGCGGGTCTGAAGCTTTCTTT. Protein product: CASSSDAGGSEAFF.

The gene calls are TRBV5-1 and TRBJ2-5; D gene ambiguous. CDR1 is SGHRS and CDR2 is YFSETQ in the germline V gene. V was pared by 1 base and J by 1 base, with 8 bases between. This CDR3 has 14 residues. The CDR3 here is CASSLTQSQETQYF. The CDR3 DNA reads as TGCGCCAGCAGCTTGACACAGTCCCAAGAGACCCAGTACTTC.

This chain uses TRBV5-1 with TRBJ2-5; perhaps TRBD1 as D (6 bases). Germline loops: CDR1 SGHRS, CDR2 YFSETQ. Trimming pared 4 bases from V and 6 bases from J, leaving 16 bases between. CDR3 length: 14 amino acids. This CDR3 reads CASSDIRGGQTQYF. The CDR3 DNA sequence: TGCGCCAGCAGCGACATCAGGGGCGGTCAGACCCAGTACTTC.

This sequence joins TRBV18 and TRBJ1-6; D is unclear. Germline V lookup: CDR1 KGHSH, CDR2 LQKENI. CDR3 length equals 13 residues. V gave up 3 bases and J gave up 5 bases, with 5 bases separating them. CDR3 residues: CASSPSNNSPLHF. In DNA, the CDR3 is TGTGCCAGCTCACCTTCCAATAATTCACCCCTCCACTTT.

The chain combines TRBV6-2 or TRBV6-3 with TRBJ2-7; TRBD1 matches at 7 bases. This CDR3 is built from 17 residues. The V segment lost 5 bases and the J segment 4 bases; nucleotides outside the gene matches: 17. Germline V gene lookup returns CDR1 MNHEY and CDR2 SVGEGT. CDR3 loop: CASSGTWLGTVKYEQYF. CDR3 nucleotide sequence: TGTGCCAGCAGTGGGACCTGGCTTGGGACAGTAAAATACGAGCAGTACTTC.

The V call is TRBV21-1, the J call TRBJ1-1. TRBV21-1 is termed a pseudogene. The CDR3 length is 12 residues. The CDR3 sequence is CASSLADTEAFF. In DNA form, the CDR3 reads TGTGCCAGCAGCCTAGCGGACACTGAAGCTTTCTTT.

The chain is built from TRBV29-1 and TRBJ2-7, with TRBD2 as a possible D gene (6 bases). V lost 4 bases and J 6 bases, leaving 25 bases between the germline ends. Germline CDR1 is SQVTM and CDR2 is ANQGSEA. The CDR3 has 16 residues. Here the CDR3 DNA reads TGCAGCGTTGGGCGGGGCTCGACGGGAGTAAAGGGCGAGCAGTACTTC. This encodes CSVGRGSTGVKGEQYF.

The chain uses TRBV30 and TRBJ2-7, with D tentatively TRBD2 (6 bases). The germline V gene encodes CDR1 GTSNPN and CDR2 SVGIG (reference sequence). The CDR3 length is 15 residues. Trimming took off 3 bases at V and 3 bases at J, with 18 bases between the two ends. The CDR3 sequence is CAWSSIVGLSYEQYF. Written as DNA, the CDR3 is TGTGCCTGGAGCTCGATCGTGGGACTCAGCTACGAGCAGTACTTC.

This rearrangement joins TRBV18 to TRBJ2-7; 11 bases line up with TRBD1. V lost 3 bases, J lost 1 base, and 2 bases stayed unmatched. The germline CDR1 and CDR2 sequences are KGHSH and LQKENI. This CDR3 is 15 amino acids long. DNA of the CDR3: TGTGCCAGCTCACCCGGGACAGGGGGTTCCTACGAGCAGTACTTC. This codes for CASSPGTGGSYEQYF.

The V and J genes are TRBV4-3 and TRBJ1-1, with 7 bases aligning to TRBD1. Germline V gene data show CDR1 as LGHNA and CDR2 as YSLEER. After removal of 4 bases from V and 1 base from J, the junction contained 3 bases not matched to a gene. The length of the CDR3 is 14 residues. Written as DNA, the CDR3 is TGCGCCAGCAGCCCCGGGACAGCGAACACTGAAGCTTTCTTT. Translating it yields CASSPGTANTEAFF.

This clone was recorded only once. The rearrangement joins TRBV9 to TRBJ1-6; D ambiguous. The V end was cut by 3 bases, the J end by 0 bases, with 7 bases between. Germline values: CDR1 SGDLS, CDR2 YYNGEE. CDR3 size: 15 residues. The CDR3 DNA follows: TGTGCCAGCAGCGCACAGAGCTCCTATAATTCACCCCTCCACTTT. Encoded protein: CASSAQSSYNSPLHF.

The chain joins TRBV24-1 to TRBJ1-5; possible D gene TRBD1, 6 bases. The CDR3 is 15 amino acids. Germline V gene sequence: CDR1 KGHDR, CDR2 SFDVKD. The germline V and J ends were trimmed by 0 bases and 5 bases, with 10 bases remaining between them. CDR3 DNA: TGTGCCACCAGTGATTTGGACAGGATTGATCAGCCCCAGCATTTT. The encoded protein is CATSDLDRIDQPQHF.

This sequence joins TRBV29-1 and TRBJ2-3, with a possible D match to TRBD1 (5 bases). This CDR3 has 10 amino acids. Between the trimmed V and J ends, which lost 6 bases and 7 bases, there was a span of 8 bases. Germline V gene data show CDR1 as SQVTM and CDR2 as ANQGSEA. This chain's CDR3 is CSVTVNTQYF. The CDR3 DNA is TGCAGCGTGACAGTTAATACGCAGTATTTT.

This clone was detected only once. CDR3 in DNA: TGCGCCAGCAGCCAAGAATGGGGGCTCTATGGCTACACCTTC. Its protein product is CASSQEWGLYGYTF. V usage is TRBV4-1 and J usage is TRBJ1-2; perhaps TRBD1 as D (6 bases). Trimming took 0 bases from V and 4 from J, leaving 9 bases between them. This CDR3 contains 14 residues. Germline V gene sequence: CDR1 MGHRA, CDR2 YSYEKL.

This rearrangement joins TRBV7-9 to TRBJ1-5; 7 bases align to TRBD1. The CDR3 is made up of 14 amino acids. Germline CDR1 and CDR2: SEHNR and FQNEAQ (reference sequence). The ends lost 6 bases at V and 0 bases at J; junction bases unmatched: 2. The CDR3 loop is CASSRDSSNQPQHF. Here the CDR3 DNA reads TGTGCCAGCAGTCGGGACAGTAGCAATCAGCCCCAGCATTTT. Full variable domain (missing parts from reference TRBV7-9 and TRBJ1-5): DTGVSQNPRHKITKRGQNVTFRCDPISEHNRLYWYRQTLGQGPEFLTYFQNEAQLEKSRLLSDRFSAERPKGSFSTLEIQRTEQGDSAMYLCASSRDSSNQPQHFGDGTRLSIL.

This clone was found a few times. This chain joins TRBV3-1 (or the pseudogene TRBV3-2) and TRBJ1-1, with D perhaps TRBD1 (5 bases). The germline V gene has CDR1 LGHDT and CDR2 YNNKEL (reference sequence). Trimming cost V 3 bases and J 10 bases, with 15 bases left between them. The CDR3 covers 13 residues. CDR3 sequence reads: CASSHDGQAGAFF. CDR3 sequence (DNA): TGTGCCAGCAGCCATGACGGACAAGCTGGAGCTTTCTTT.

The J gene is TRBJ2-7, the V gene TRBV7-9, with 7 bases fitting TRBD2. Germline CDR1 is SEHNR and CDR2 is FQNEAQ (reference sequence). The CDR3 contains 14 residues. The V segment lost 4 bases and the J segment 2 bases; nucleotides outside the gene matches: 5. CDR3 in DNA: TGTGCCAGCAGCTCAGGACTAGTTACCTACGAGCAGTACTTC. Its translation is CASSSGLVTYEQYF.

The V and J genes are TRBV30 and TRBJ1-1; TRBD1 agrees at 7 bases. J gave up 7 bases and V 3 bases, and 14 bases lay outside the gene matches. The CDR3 length is 15 residues. The germline V gene encodes CDR1 GTSNPN and CDR2 SVGIG (reference sequence). CDR3 sequence (DNA): TGTGCCTGGAGCGCCCCCACGACAGGGACCTTTGAAGCTTTCTTT. Amino acid sequence: CAWSAPTTGTFEAFF.

The V gene is TRBV19, the J gene TRBJ2-5; 16 bases line up with TRBD2. CDR1 is LNHDA, CDR2 SQIVND, per germline (reference sequence). There are 17 residues in the CDR3. V trimming: 4 bases; J trimming: 7 bases; junction bases outside the gene matches: 9. The CDR3 DNA reads TGTGCCAGTAGTACCTCCGCCGGGACTAGCGGGAGGGGGACCCAGTACTTC. Translating gives CASSTSAGTSGRGTQYF.